These T cell receptor beta chains were read from a single sample in a study of control samples from healthy donors and cancer patients. The data were produced by immunoSEQ multiplex PCR, yet TCRdb's version contains in-frame clones alone and is incomplete. The table lists 200,000 or so clones, 91% of them singletons. The sample comprised blood. Receptors were obtained from a man younger than 40 in good health. Both conserved end residues are part of each CDR3. Fields, in order: J gene, V gene, CDR3 protein.

TRBJ2-3 | TRBV5-6 | CASSLVLAGASDTQYF
TRBJ2-5 | TRBV19 | CASSKTGQETQYF
TRBJ1-1 | TRBV18 | CASSPQSRPEAFF
TRBJ1-1 | TRBV7-9 | CASSLLDEAFF
TRBJ1-3 | TRBV7-2 | CASSPLLDSGYRENTIYF
TRBJ2-2 | TRBV23-1 | CASRYPGHQFTGELFF
TRBJ1-5 | TRBV28 | CASSFGVGYSNQPQHF
TRBJ2-1 | TRBV2 | CASSVARTSGGGNEQFF
TRBJ1-6 | TRBV23-1 | CASSQSTSRTENYNSPLHF
TRBJ2-6 | TRBV25-1 | CASSERSSGANVLTF
TRBJ1-2 | TRBV6-5 | CAARGEDYGYTF
TRBJ1-1 | TRBV19 | CASSIEGAREKAFF
TRBJ1-3 | TRBV18 | CASSPTGTGGSGNTIYF
TRBJ1-4 | TRBV6-5 | CASSYDPGANEKLFF